Listed here are 30 T cell receptor beta chains from one sample, sequenced in a study of cytomegalovirus exposure and HLA in healthy donors. Measured with immunoSEQ multiplex PCR; TCRdb has only the in-frame clones, and not every one. The sample carries over 150,000 clones, around 83% recorded once. Material for sequencing was PBMCs. All receptors derive from a human donor in good health.

V and J are TRBV5-1 and TRBJ2-1, with D perhaps matching TRBD2 (6 bases). The V gene lost 4 bases and the J gene lost 2 bases, with 16 bases spanning the gap. Germline values: CDR1 SGHRS, CDR2 YFSETQ. This CDR3 spans 16 amino acids. Written as DNA, the CDR3 is TGCGCCAGCAGCCATCTTATCGGGAGTCCCTACAATGAGCAGTTCTTC. Translation: CASSHLIGSPYNEQFF. Based on the CDR3 plus reference TRBV5-1 and TRBJ2-1, the full variable domain is KAGVTQTPRYLIKTRGQQVTLSCSPISGHRSVSWYQQTPGQGLQFLFEYFSETQRNKGNFPGRFSGRQFSNSRSEMNVSTLELGDSALYLCASSHLIGSPYNEQFFGPGTRLTVL.

The rearrangement links TRBV28 to TRBJ2-7; D possibly corresponds to TRBD2 (6 bases). V was cut by 2 bases and J by 0 bases, with 8 bases left in between. Germline-derived CDR1 and CDR2 are MDHEN and SYDVKM. This CDR3 contains 14 residues. The CDR3 loop is CASSLRGTSYEQYF. CDR3 nucleotide sequence: TGTGCCAGCAGTTTACGCGGGACCTCCTACGAGCAGTACTTC.

This chain links TRBV6-4 with TRBJ1-2; 11 positions agree with TRBD1. V was pared by 4 bases and J by 4 bases, with 8 bases of the junction left unmatched. This CDR3 spans 16 amino acids. Germline V gives CDR1 MRHNA, CDR2 SNTAGT. CDR3 bases: TGTGCCAGCAGTGCCTATCCGGGACAGGGGGTCTATGGCTACACCTTC. It is translated as CASSAYPGQGVYGYTF.

This chain connects TRBV10-3 to TRBJ2-1; 8 positions agree with TRBD2. Germline V gene sequence: CDR1 ENHRY, CDR2 SYGVKD. J gave up 0 bases and V 6 bases, and 4 bases lay outside the gene matches. The CDR3 has 15 residues. CDR3 loop: CAISERESSYNEQFF. The CDR3 bases are TGTGCCATCAGCGAGCGGGAGAGCTCCTACAATGAGCAGTTCTTC.

This clone appeared a few times. The gene calls are TRBV2 and TRBJ1-1; a possible D gene is TRBD1 (6 bases). Germline V lookup: CDR1 SNHLY, CDR2 FYNNEI. The germline V and J ends were trimmed by 2 bases and 5 bases, with 9 bases remaining between them. This CDR3 spans 13 amino acids. The CDR3, as DNA: TGTGCCAGCAGTGAACACAGGGATACTGAAGCTTTCTTT. Protein sequence: CASSEHRDTEAFF.

The rearrangement links TRBV6-1 to TRBJ1-2; a possible D gene is TRBD1 (5 bases). Germline V lookup: CDR1 MNHNS, CDR2 SASEGT. Trimming cost V 5 bases and J 3 bases, with 10 bases left between them. This CDR3 is built from 13 residues. This CDR3 is CASSSWGDYGYTF. The CDR3 DNA is TGTGCCAGCAGTTCATGGGGCGACTATGGCTACACCTTC.

In DNA, the CDR3 is TGCAGCGTTAAGATAGCGGGAGGTGTCTACGAGCAGTACTTC. Translated, it gives CSVKIAGGVYEQYF. This rearrangement joins TRBV29-1 to TRBJ2-7; 10 nucleotides line up with TRBD2. The junction had 7 bases not matched to a gene; V was cut back by 5 bases and J by 3 bases. This CDR3 is 14 amino acids long. Germline V CDR1 and CDR2: SQVTM, ANQGSEA.

V is TRBV6-5 and J is TRBJ1-1; a weak D match, TRBD1 (6 bases). The ends were cut back, 3 bases at V and 5 bases at J, with 13 bases in the middle. This CDR3 comprises 14 residues. Germline values: CDR1 MNHEY, CDR2 SVGAGI. Here the CDR3 reads CASSYIRGRTEAFF. CDR3 nucleotide sequence: TGTGCCAGCAGTTATATCAGGGGACGAACTGAAGCTTTCTTT.

The rearrangement joins TRBV10-1 to TRBJ2-3; TRBD2 aligns across 8 bases. This CDR3 spans 14 amino acids. The germline gives CDR1 WNHNN, CDR2 SYGVQD (reference sequence). The trim removed 5 bases at V and 0 bases at J, leaving 1 base unmatched. This chain's CDR3 is CASSPSGSTDTQYF. The CDR3, as DNA: TGCGCCAGCAGTCCTAGCGGGAGCACAGATACGCAGTATTTT.

This clone came up once. V is TRBV4-3 and J is TRBJ2-2, with TRBD1 matching 7 bases. The V segment lost 0 bases and the J segment 4 bases; nucleotides outside the gene matches: 8. CDR3 length: 17 amino acids. The germline V gene encodes CDR1 LGHNA and CDR2 YSLEER. CDR3 loop: CASSQEKVTGITGELFF. CDR3 DNA: TGCGCCAGCAGCCAAGAAAAAGTGACAGGGATCACCGGGGAGCTGTTTTTT.

J is TRBJ1-2 and V is TRBV27; D is unclear. CDR3 length: 15 amino acids. CDR1 MNHEY and CDR2 SMNVEV come from the germline V gene (reference sequence). Trimming stripped 5 bases from V and 5 bases from J, with 18 bases between. The CDR3 spells CASSPWTELGYGYTF. CDR3 sequence (DNA): TGTGCCAGCAGTCCCTGGACTGAGCTGGGGTATGGCTACACCTTC.

The CDR3: CASSQNPFGTGEETQYF. CDR3 nucleotide sequence: TGCGCCAGCAGCCAAAACCCTTTCGGGACAGGTGAGGAGACCCAGTACTTC. The rearrangement links TRBV4-1 to TRBJ2-5; the match to TRBD1 covers 8 bases. The trim removed 2 bases at V and 5 bases at J, leaving 13 bases unmatched. This CDR3 region has 17 residues. Germline CDR1 reads MGHRA; CDR2 reads YSYEKL.

The rearrangement joins TRBV15 to TRBJ2-3; possible D gene TRBD1, 6 bases. Per germline, CDR1 LNHNV and CDR2 YYDKDF (reference sequence). The V and J ends lost 7 bases and 1 base respectively, with 18 bases between them. CDR3 size: 16 residues. DNA of the CDR3: TGTGCCACCACCGATCGGGCAGGGGTGGGCACAGATACGCAGTATTTT. Translation: CATTDRAGVGTDTQYF. The whole variable domain, filled in from reference TRBV15 and TRBJ2-3, reads DAMVIQNPRYQVTQFGKPVTLSCSQTLNHNVMYWYQQKSSQAPKLLFHYYDKDFNNEADTPDNFQSRRPNTSFCFLDIRSPGLGDTAMYLCATTDRAGVGTDTQYFGPGTRLTVL.

This chain uses TRBV5-5 with TRBJ1-1, with D maybe TRBD1 (5 bases). Trimming cost V 2 bases and J 3 bases, with 5 bases left between them. The CDR3 length is 12 residues. CDR1 and CDR2 (germline): SGHKS, YYEKEE (reference sequence). The CDR3 reads CASSLGDTEAFF. The CDR3 DNA reads as TGTGCCAGCAGCTTAGGGGACACTGAAGCTTTCTTT.

The chain joins TRBV6-6 to TRBJ1-5, with a weak D call TRBD1 (5 bases). There are 15 residues in the CDR3. Per the germline V gene, CDR1 is MNHNY and CDR2 is SVGAGI (reference sequence). Deletions cut 0 bases from V and 9 bases from J, with 15 bases between. CDR3 residues: CASSYSKPGEGPQHF. DNA of the CDR3: TGTGCCAGCAGTTACTCGAAACCGGGGGAGGGGCCCCAGCATTTT.

The V and J genes are TRBV28 and TRBJ2-7, with D uncertain. CDR1 MDHEN and CDR2 SYDVKM come from the germline V gene. The V gene lost 7 bases and the J gene lost 0 bases, with 25 bases spanning the gap. The CDR3 loop spans 18 amino acids. CDR3 sequence: CASIPSPGSAKSSYEQYF. The CDR3 DNA reads as TGTGCCAGCATCCCCTCACCGGGTTCCGCAAAGAGCTCCTACGAGCAGTACTTC.

V usage is TRBV6-5 and J usage is TRBJ1-1; no clear D gene. V was pared by 0 bases and J by 4 bases, with 15 bases between. Germline values: CDR1 MNHEY, CDR2 SVGAGI. The CDR3 has 16 residues. Here the CDR3 reads CASSYSSDPSGTEAFF. The CDR3 coding sequence is TGTGCCAGCAGTTACTCGAGCGACCCCTCGGGCACTGAAGCTTTCTTT.

The chain carries TRBV6-5 and TRBJ1-1, with 8 bases matching TRBD1. The V and J ends lost 4 bases and 0 bases, in that order; junction bases with no gene match: 4. This CDR3 is 15 amino acids long. Germline loops: CDR1 MNHEY, CDR2 SVGAGI. The CDR3 coding sequence is TGTGCCAGCAGTTTGCAGGGGGCCTTGAACACTGAAGCTTTCTTT. Protein sequence: CASSLQGALNTEAFF.

This chain links TRBV5-1 with TRBJ2-7, with TRBD1 matching 9 bases. V lost 4 bases and J lost 3; bases outside the gene matches: 8. The germline CDR1 and CDR2 sequences are SGHRS and YFSETQ. The CDR3 spans 15 residues. The CDR3 DNA reads TGCGCCAGCAGCCGAAATACGGGACAGGGCTACGAGCAGTACTTC. Translation gives CASSRNTGQGYEQYF.

V gene TRBV7-3 combines with J gene TRBJ1-6; 9 nucleotides agree with TRBD1. V trimming: 5 bases; J trimming: 5 bases; junction bases outside the gene matches: 13. The germline CDR1 and CDR2 sequences are SGHTA and FQGTGA. The CDR3 has 18 residues. CDR3 in DNA: TGTGCCAGCAGCGCGGGACAGGGAATGACGATAAATAATTCACCCCTCCACTTT. Its protein product is CASSAGQGMTINNSPLHF.

In its sample, this clone was seen a few times. V gene TRBV19 combines with J gene TRBJ2-5, with D possibly TRBD2 on 7 matching bases. Germline-derived CDR1 and CDR2 are LNHDA and SQIVND (reference sequence). Trimming cost V 3 bases and J 4 bases, with 12 bases left between them. This CDR3 region has 14 residues. In nucleotides, the CDR3 is TGTGCCAGTAGTATCGGGGGGCAGGGAGAGACCCAGTACTTC. Protein sequence: CASSIGGQGETQYF.

V gene TRBV11-2 combines with J gene TRBJ1-4; TRBD1 agrees at 7 bases. The CDR3 has 15 amino acids. J lost 1 base, V lost 5 bases, and 4 bases had no gene match. Germline V gene data show CDR1 as SGHAT and CDR2 as FQNNGV. CDR3: CASSERQGTNEKLFF. In nucleotides, the CDR3 is TGTGCCAGCAGCGAAAGACAGGGAACTAATGAAAAACTGTTTTTT.

This clone showed up just once. The rearrangement links TRBV5-6 to TRBJ2-1, with no clear D. The ends were cut back, 2 bases at V and 0 bases at J, with 15 bases in the middle. This CDR3 is 17 amino acids long. CDR1 and CDR2 from the germline V gene are SGHDT and YYEEEE. This CDR3 reads CASSFGLSPSSYNEQFF. DNA of the CDR3: TGTGCCAGCAGCTTCGGGTTGTCCCCAAGCTCCTACAATGAGCAGTTCTTC.

DNA of the CDR3: TGTGCCAGCAGCCTGGACAGGGGAGGAGAAAAACTGTTTTTT. It is translated as CASSLDRGGEKLFF. This chain joins TRBV7-6 and TRBJ1-4; 9 bases are a match to TRBD1. Trimming took 5 bases from V and 8 from J; bases not matched to a gene: 6. Per the germline V gene, CDR1 is SGHVS and CDR2 is FNYEAQ. CDR3 length: 14 amino acids.

In DNA form, the CDR3 reads TGTGCCAGCAGTTCAGCCTACAGTCTGCCAACTGAAGCTTTCTTT. Its translation: CASSSAYSLPTEAFF. The J gene is TRBJ1-1, the V gene TRBV6-5; D remains unclear. This CDR3 has 15 residues. The germline gives CDR1 MNHEY, CDR2 SVGAGI. V lost 4 bases, J lost 5 bases, and 17 bases lay in between.

The gene calls are TRBV6-5 and TRBJ1-2, with 10 bases identical to TRBD1. V gave up 4 bases and J gave up 2 bases; unmatched junction bases: 4. Germline-derived CDR1 and CDR2 are MNHEY and SVGAGI. This CDR3 is built from 15 residues. The CDR3 DNA sequence: TGTGCCAGCAGTTCCTCGGACAGGGGGAACTATGGCTACACCTTC. Amino acids: CASSSSDRGNYGYTF.

The genes are TRBV6-6 and TRBJ1-2, with TRBD1 as a possible D gene (5 bases). V gave up 6 bases and J gave up 5 bases, with 16 bases separating them. Germline V gene sequence: CDR1 MNHNY, CDR2 SVGAGI (reference sequence). The CDR3 spans 14 residues. The CDR3 reads CASRPTGHGYGYTF. In DNA, the CDR3 is TGTGCCAGCAGACCGACCGGACACGGATATGGCTACACCTTC.

The gene calls are TRBV19 and TRBJ2-6; D remains ambiguous. CDR1 LNHDA and CDR2 SQIVND come from the germline V gene (reference sequence). The CDR3 spans 13 residues. The V end lost 7 bases, the J end lost 1 base, and 5 bases lay between the germline ends. The CDR3 DNA follows: TGTGCCAGTACACAGTCTGGGGCCAACGTCCTGACTTTC. Amino acid sequence: CASTQSGANVLTF.

Here the CDR3 DNA reads TGTGCCAGCAGAGGGTCGGGGGGCTCCTACAATGAGCAGTTCTTC. As protein: CASRGSGGSYNEQFF. This rearrangement joins TRBV6-5 to TRBJ2-1; TRBD2 aligns across 7 bases. V was pared by 6 bases and J by 0 bases, with 5 bases of the junction left unmatched. The CDR3 runs to 15 residues. The germline CDR1 and CDR2 sequences are MNHEY and SVGAGI.

This chain connects TRBV27 to TRBJ2-7, with D perhaps matching TRBD2 (7 bases). The length of the CDR3 is 19 residues. V shed 4 bases and J shed 5 bases, with 30 bases lying between them. Germline values: CDR1 MNHEY, CDR2 SMNVEV (reference sequence). The CDR3 DNA follows: TGTGCCAGCAGTTGGAAAATGACCCCGGACCCGTGGGGGGGCCACGAGCAGTACTTC. It encodes CASSWKMTPDPWGGHEQYF.